This TCR beta chain is from a study of cytomegalovirus exposure and HLA in healthy donors. The wider study: The study's early data release held about 85 million unique TCRs from HLA-typed donors. Notes on the study in general: Solely CMV serostatus was available to characterize immune exposure. One variant, a missense change in DCLRE1C, was linked in a later analysis to TCR beta V- and J-gene trimming.

PCR involved 60 Vbeta and 13 Jbeta primers. Generated by immunoSEQ multiplex PCR, the TCRdb table keeps only in-frame clones and is missing some. Here the sample spans over 30,000 clones, about two thirds being singletons. This clone was found a few times. What it recognizes is unknown. The receptor comes from a man aged 35 to 55 in good health and CMV-seropositive. The specimen sequenced was PBMCs.

In nucleotides, the CDR3 is TGCGCCAGCAGCAAGGGACAGCCGAACACTGAAGCTTTCTTT. Amino acids: CASSKGQPNTEAFF. J is TRBJ1-1 and V is TRBV5-1; 7 nucleotides align to TRBD1. CDR1 and CDR2 (germline): SGHRS, YFSETQ. CDR3 length: 14 amino acids. J gave up 1 base and V 4 bases, and 4 bases lay outside the gene matches. Full variable domain (missing parts from reference TRBV5-1 and TRBJ1-1): KAGVTQTPRYLIKTRGQQVTLSCSPISGHRSVSWYQQTPGQGLQFLFEYFSETQRNKGNFPGRFSGRQFSNSRSEMNVSTLELGDSALYLCASSKGQPNTEAFFGQGTRLTVV.